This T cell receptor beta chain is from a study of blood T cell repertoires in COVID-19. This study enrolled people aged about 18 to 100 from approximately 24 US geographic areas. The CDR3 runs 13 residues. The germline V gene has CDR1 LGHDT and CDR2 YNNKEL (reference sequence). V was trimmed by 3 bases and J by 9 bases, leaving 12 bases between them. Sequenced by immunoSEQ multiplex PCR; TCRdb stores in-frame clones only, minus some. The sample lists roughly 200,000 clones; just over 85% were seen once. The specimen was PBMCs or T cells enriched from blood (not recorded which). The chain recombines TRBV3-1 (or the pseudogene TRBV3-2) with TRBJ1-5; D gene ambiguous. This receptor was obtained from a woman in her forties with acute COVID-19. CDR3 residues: CASSQRARGPQHF. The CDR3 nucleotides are TGTGCCAGCAGCCAGAGAGCCCGGGGGCCCCAGCATTTT.